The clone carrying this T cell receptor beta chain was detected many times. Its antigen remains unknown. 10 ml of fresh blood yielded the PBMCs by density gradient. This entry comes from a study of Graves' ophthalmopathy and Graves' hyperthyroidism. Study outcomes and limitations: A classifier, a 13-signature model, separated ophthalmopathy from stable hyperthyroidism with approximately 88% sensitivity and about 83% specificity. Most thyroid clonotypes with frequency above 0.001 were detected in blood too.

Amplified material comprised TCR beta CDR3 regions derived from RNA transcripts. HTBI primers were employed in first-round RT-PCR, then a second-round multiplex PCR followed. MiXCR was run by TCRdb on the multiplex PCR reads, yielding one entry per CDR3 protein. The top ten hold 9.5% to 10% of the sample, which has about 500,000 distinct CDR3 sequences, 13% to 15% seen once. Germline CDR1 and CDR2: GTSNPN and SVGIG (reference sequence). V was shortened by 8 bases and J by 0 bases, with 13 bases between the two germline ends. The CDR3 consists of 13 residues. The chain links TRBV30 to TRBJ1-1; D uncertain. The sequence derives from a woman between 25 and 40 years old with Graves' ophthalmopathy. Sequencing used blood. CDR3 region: CASDGMMNTEAFF. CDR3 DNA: TGTGCCAGTGACGGTATGATGAACACTGAAGCTTTCTTT.